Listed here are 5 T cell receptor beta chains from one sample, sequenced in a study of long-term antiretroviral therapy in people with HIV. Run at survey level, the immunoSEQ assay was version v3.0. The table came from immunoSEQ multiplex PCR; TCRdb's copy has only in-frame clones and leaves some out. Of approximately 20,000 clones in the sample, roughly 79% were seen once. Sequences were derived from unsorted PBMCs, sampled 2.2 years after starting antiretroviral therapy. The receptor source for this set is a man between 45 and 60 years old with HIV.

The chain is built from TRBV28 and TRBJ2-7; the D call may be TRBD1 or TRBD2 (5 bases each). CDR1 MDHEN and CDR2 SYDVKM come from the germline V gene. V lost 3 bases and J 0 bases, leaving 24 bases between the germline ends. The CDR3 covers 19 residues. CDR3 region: CASSFRPTPAGTVSYEQYF. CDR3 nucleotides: TGTGCCAGCAGTTTTCGCCCGACACCGGCCGGGACCGTCTCCTACGAGCAGTACTTC.

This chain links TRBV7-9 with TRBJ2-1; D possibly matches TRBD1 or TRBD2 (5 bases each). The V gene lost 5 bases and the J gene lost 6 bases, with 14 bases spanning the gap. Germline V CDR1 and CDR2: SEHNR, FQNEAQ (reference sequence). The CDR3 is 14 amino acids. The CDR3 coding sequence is TGTGCCAGCAGCCCTCAGGGCGGAGGCAATGAGCAGTTCTTC. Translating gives CASSPQGGGNEQFF.

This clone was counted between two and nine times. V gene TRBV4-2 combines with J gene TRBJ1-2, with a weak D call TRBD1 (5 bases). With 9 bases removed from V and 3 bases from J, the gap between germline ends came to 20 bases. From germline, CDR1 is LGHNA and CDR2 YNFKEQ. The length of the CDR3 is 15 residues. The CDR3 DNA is TGTGCCAGTTTACCGGGGACCGTAGGCGACTATGGCTACACCTTC. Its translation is CASLPGTVGDYGYTF.

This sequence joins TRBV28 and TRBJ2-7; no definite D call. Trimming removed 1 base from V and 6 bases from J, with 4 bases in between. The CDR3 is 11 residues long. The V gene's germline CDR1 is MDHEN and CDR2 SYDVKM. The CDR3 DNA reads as TGTGCCAGCAGTTTATATAGCGAGCAGTACTTC. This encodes CASSLYSEQYF.

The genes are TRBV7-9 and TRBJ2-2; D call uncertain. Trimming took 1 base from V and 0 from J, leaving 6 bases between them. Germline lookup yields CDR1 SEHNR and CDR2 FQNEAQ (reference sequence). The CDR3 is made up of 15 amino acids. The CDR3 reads CASSLGHSNTGELFF. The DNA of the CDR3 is TGTGCCAGCAGCTTAGGGCACTCGAACACCGGGGAGCTGTTTTTT.